Following are 23 T cell receptor beta chains from one sample sequenced in a study of Ad26.COV2.S vaccination and SARS-CoV-2 variants (dated by TCRdb to the early 2020s). Receptor libraries were prepared by the immunoSEQ multiplex PCR assay. TCRdb provides this immuneACCESS table in a form limited to in-frame rearrangements. Some clones are lacking; in checked studies, under half of them reflect an unresolved V gene, and why the rest are absent is not known. In all, the sample holds 400,000 to 450,000 clones, and roughly 90% of those were seen once. Jointly, the top ten make up 1.5% to 2% of the sample. Sample treatment or condition, as interpreted from the label and publication: some 20 received Ad26.COV2.S at low or high dose, single or two shots; about five received placebo; per-sample allocation not given. For vaccine and placebo recipients, repertoires were sequenced using samples collected on day 63 after the first injection.

Sample: peripheral blood, taken in a trial of Ad26.COV2.S vaccine versus placebo. All receptors derive from a person between 18 and 59 years old who received the Ad26.COV2.S COVID-19 vaccine or a placebo.

The chain has TRBV28 and TRBJ1-2; D possibly corresponds to TRBD1 (6 bases). Trimming removed 6 bases from V and 7 bases from J, with 15 bases in between. Germline CDR1 is MDHEN and CDR2 is SYDVKM. The CDR3 is 13 amino acids. The CDR3 nucleotides are TGTGCCAGCAGATCGGGACAAGTTGGTGGCTACACCTTC. It encodes CASRSGQVGGYTF.

The rearrangement links TRBV4-3 to TRBJ2-1, with TRBD2 matching 10 bases. The germline CDR1 and CDR2 sequences are LGHNA and YSLEER. Losses at the gene ends were 0 bases for V and 7 bases for J; bases not matched to a gene: 9. The length of the CDR3 is 17 residues. The CDR3 is CASSQDPSGGALNEQFF. The CDR3, as DNA: TGCGCCAGCAGCCAAGATCCCAGCGGGGGGGCCCTTAATGAGCAGTTCTTC.

The CDR3 here is CATARTGQVLNEQYF. As DNA, the CDR3 is TGTGCCACCGCCCGGACGGGACAGGTTCTCAACGAGCAGTACTTC. V usage is TRBV7-9 and J usage is TRBJ2-7, with 8 bases lining up with TRBD1. The J segment lost 5 bases and the V segment lost 10 bases, leaving 16 bases of the junction unmatched. This CDR3 is built from 15 residues. Per the germline V gene, CDR1 is SEHNR and CDR2 is FQNEAQ (reference sequence). The full variable domain, with the rest looked up from reference TRBV7-9 and TRBJ2-7, is DTGVSQNPRHKITKRGQNVTFRCDPISEHNRLYWYRQTLGQGPEFLTYFQNEAQLEKSRLLSDRFSAERPKGSFSTLEIQRTEQGDSAMYLCATARTGQVLNEQYFGPGTRLTVT.

The V call is TRBV12-5, the J call TRBJ2-3; 10 bases are a match to TRBD2. The V gene's germline CDR1 is LGHNT and CDR2 FRNRAP. Germline trimming cut 7 bases from V and 6 bases from J; bases unmatched to any gene: 10. There are 15 residues in the CDR3. CDR3: CASAPGAGGLDTQYF. CDR3 in DNA: TGTGCTAGTGCCCCAGGAGCGGGGGGGCTTGATACGCAGTATTTT. The variable domain in full, completed from reference TRBV12-5 and TRBJ2-3, reads DARVTQTPRHKVTEMGQEVTMRCQPILGHNTVFWYRQTMMQGLELLAYFRNRAPLDDSGMPKDRFSAEMPDATLATLKIQPSEPRDSAVYFCASAPGAGGLDTQYFGPGTRLTVL.

The genes are TRBV6-6 and TRBJ1-1, with TRBD1 matching over 8 bases. V was pared by 2 bases and J by 4 bases, with 6 bases of the junction left unmatched. CDR3 length: 15 amino acids. The germline V gene has CDR1 MNHNY and CDR2 SVGAGI (reference sequence). This chain's CDR3 is CASSYPQGAPTEAFF. Written as DNA, the CDR3 is TGTGCCAGCAGTTACCCGCAGGGGGCACCCACTGAAGCTTTCTTT.

V and J are TRBV4-1 and TRBJ1-2; unclear D gene. V was trimmed by 0 bases and J by 1 base, leaving 9 bases between them. Germline loops: CDR1 MGHRA, CDR2 YSYEKL. The CDR3 runs to 15 residues. CDR3 nucleotides: TGCGCCAGCAGCCAAGACCAAGGTTTTAACTATGGCTACACCTTC. Translated, it gives CASSQDQGFNYGYTF.

The V and J genes are TRBV6-2 or TRBV6-3 and TRBJ2-1; 8 positions agree with TRBD2. V dropped 5 bases and J dropped 6; count of bases not matched to a gene: 9. This CDR3 comprises 15 residues. Germline CDR1 and CDR2: MNHEY and SVGEGT. As DNA, the CDR3 is TGTGCCAGCAGTACCCCGGGGGGGACCATCAATGAGCAGTTCTTC. This gives the protein CASSTPGGTINEQFF.

The J gene is TRBJ2-3, the V gene TRBV12-3 or TRBV12-4; perhaps TRBD1 as D (6 bases). The CDR3 length is 13 residues. Trimming stripped 8 bases from V and 3 bases from J, with 12 bases between. The CDR3 loop is CASSTTGTDTQYF. As DNA, the CDR3 is TGTGCCAGCTCAACAACAGGGACAGATACGCAGTATTTT.

V and J are TRBV15 and TRBJ2-7, with TRBD1 identical over 7 bases. The germline CDR1 and CDR2 sequences are LNHNV and YYDKDF (reference sequence). V was clipped by 2 bases and J by 3 bases; unmatched bases: 10. CDR3 length equals 16 residues. The CDR3 is CATSRLLTWDSYEQYF. In DNA form, the CDR3 reads TGTGCCACCAGCAGACTCCTTACGTGGGACAGCTACGAGCAGTACTTC.

V and J are TRBV11-3 and TRBJ2-1; perhaps TRBD1 as D (5 bases). Germline assignment: CDR1 SGHNT and CDR2 YENEEA. CDR3 length equals 14 residues. Trimming removed 5 bases at V and 7 bases at J, with 15 bases between. Here the CDR3 DNA reads TGTGCCAGCAGCCACAGGAGCCCAGGGAATGAGCAGTTCTTC. As protein: CASSHRSPGNEQFF.

The gene calls are TRBV12-3 or TRBV12-4 and TRBJ2-7; 8 bases agree with TRBD1. V lost 6 bases, J lost 4 bases, and 2 bases stayed unmatched. The CDR3 length is 12 residues. The CDR3 DNA sequence: TGTGCCAGCAGCACAGGGGGTTACGAGCAGTACTTC. It translates to CASSTGGYEQYF.

This sequence joins TRBV7-2 and TRBJ1-3; 11 bases are shared with TRBD1. CDR3 length equals 18 residues. The J segment lost 4 bases and the V segment lost 1 base, leaving 9 bases of the junction unmatched. Germline V gene sequence: CDR1 SGHTA, CDR2 FQGNSA. The CDR3 protein is CASSLVSLGQGEGNTIYF. The CDR3 DNA reads TGTGCCAGCAGCTTAGTCTCTTTGGGACAGGGGGAAGGAAACACCATATATTTT.

J is TRBJ2-7 and V is TRBV9; TRBD1 is a possible D gene (6 bases). CDR1 is SGDLS, CDR2 YYNGEE, per germline. This CDR3 is 14 amino acids long. V lost 0 bases, J lost 4 bases, and 11 bases lay in between. CDR3 protein: CASSVEGDPYEQYF. The DNA of the CDR3 is TGTGCCAGCAGCGTAGAGGGGGACCCGTACGAGCAGTACTTC.

J is TRBJ2-1 and V is TRBV14; TRBD2 aligns across 7 bases. Unmatched junction bases numbered 19, after V lost 2 bases and J lost 6 bases. This CDR3 has 19 amino acids. CDR1 is SGHDN, CDR2 FVKESK, per germline. In DNA, the CDR3 is TGTGCCAGCAGCCAATATGGGATTGAGGGAGCGGGGAGACCCAATGAGCAGTTCTTC. Its protein product is CASSQYGIEGAGRPNEQFF.

The rearrangement joins TRBV7-2 to TRBJ2-7; D gene ambiguous. Germline CDR1 is SGHTA and CDR2 is FQGNSA. The V end lost 0 bases, the J end lost 3 bases, and 9 bases lay between the germline ends. The CDR3 is 14 amino acids. The CDR3 spells CASSLADDGYEQYF. CDR3 DNA sequence: TGTGCCAGCAGCTTAGCTGATGACGGCTACGAGCAGTACTTC.

The CDR3 loop is CASSYLTGGAELLGNTEAFF. The CDR3 coding sequence is TGTGCCAGCAGCTACTTAACAGGGGGCGCGGAATTGTTAGGGAACACTGAAGCTTTCTTT. The J gene is TRBJ1-1, the V gene TRBV9; 9 nucleotides match TRBD1. CDR3 length equals 20 residues. The ends lost 4 bases at V and 1 base at J; junction bases unmatched: 20. In germline, CDR1 is SGDLS, CDR2 YYNGEE.

This clone has just one count. The chain is built from TRBV11-2 and TRBJ1-1, with D possibly matching TRBD1 (6 bases). Trimming took 1 base from V and 2 from J, leaving 14 bases between them. Germline V lookup: CDR1 SGHAT, CDR2 FQNNGV. The CDR3 totals 16 residues. The CDR3, as DNA: TGTGCCAGCAGCTTAGCCCCCGGGGGCTCCAACACTGAAGCTTTCTTT. Translated, it gives CASSLAPGGSNTEAFF. Full variable domain (remainder filled in from reference TRBV11-2 and TRBJ1-1): EAGVAQSPRYKIIEKRQSVAFWCNPISGHATLYWYQQILGQGPKLLIQFQNNGVVDDSQLPKDRFSAERLKGVDSTLKIQPAKLEDSAVYLCASSLAPGGSNTEAFFGQGTRLTVV.

This clone has only one observation. The V call is TRBV5-4, the J call TRBJ2-3; D possibly matches TRBD1 or TRBD2 (5 bases each). Germline-derived CDR1 and CDR2 are SGHNT and YYREEE (reference sequence). The CDR3 runs 15 residues. V shed 1 base and J shed 9 bases, with 18 bases lying between them. CDR3 amino acids: CASSLRSGGWPTQYF. In nucleotides, the CDR3 is TGTGCCAGCAGCTTGCGGTCTGGGGGATGGCCGACGCAGTATTTT.

CDR3: CASFSGENTDTQYF. The CDR3 coding sequence is TGTGCCAGTTTTAGCGGGGAAAACACAGATACGCAGTATTTT. J is TRBJ2-3 and V is TRBV28; TRBD2 matches 8 bases. CDR1 and CDR2 from the germline V gene are MDHEN and SYDVKM. The CDR3 spans 14 residues. Losses at the gene ends were 9 bases for V and 2 bases for J; bases not matched to a gene: 7.

This chain joins TRBV29-1 and TRBJ2-3; D tentatively reads TRBD1 or TRBD2 (6 bases each). The CDR3 spans 18 residues. Between the trimmed V and J ends, which lost 6 bases and 4 bases, there was a span of 29 bases. Per the germline V gene, CDR1 is SQVTM and CDR2 is ANQGSEA. CDR3 in DNA: TGCAGCGTCCGACCGTTTGTCGGGGGCTCTCCAGTCCCAGATACGCAGTATTTT. Its translation is CSVRPFVGGSPVPDTQYF.

The chain couples TRBV7-9 to TRBJ2-2; 8 nucleotides agree with TRBD1. Germline CDR1 is SEHNR and CDR2 is FQNEAQ (reference sequence). J was trimmed by 8 bases and V by 5 bases; bases with no gene match: 13. This CDR3 is 16 amino acids long. The CDR3 DNA reads TGTGCCAGCAGCCGAGCCACAGGGGGTCTACGTGGGGAGCTGTTTTTT. Protein: CASSRATGGLRGELFF.

The chain links TRBV2 to TRBJ2-1, with 7 bases that match TRBD1. J gave up 4 bases and V 8 bases, and 11 bases lay outside the gene matches. This CDR3 has 15 residues. Germline V lookup: CDR1 SNHLY, CDR2 FYNNEI. The CDR3 is CASLKDRASYNEQFF. DNA of the CDR3: TGTGCCAGCCTAAAAGACAGGGCGTCTTACAATGAGCAGTTCTTC.

This clone appeared a single time. The V and J genes are TRBV6-2 or TRBV6-3 and TRBJ1-5; the D gene is possibly TRBD1 (5 bases). This CDR3 is built from 14 residues. V dropped 4 bases and J dropped 3 bases, with 10 bases sitting between them. Germline CDR1 MNHEY, CDR2 SVGEGT. The CDR3 sequence is CASSSAGNNQPQHF. CDR3 nucleotides: TGTGCCAGCAGTTCCGCAGGGAACAATCAGCCCCAGCATTTT.